Shown below are 6 T cell receptor beta chains from a single sample sequenced in a study of identical twins. TCRdb re-derived calls from the 5' RACE reads in MiXCR, one entry per CDR3 protein. The repertoire includes approximately 530,000 distinct CDR3 sequences, under 25% of them detected once, and 0.48% sits in the top ten. The sample also formed part of further work on yellow fever vaccine responses in identical twins.

The specimen was CD4+ T cells sorted from blood. These receptors all stem from a woman between 18 and 29 years old in good health.

This clonotype showed up just a few times. This CDR3 reads CASSRLLAGWVNEQFF. In nucleotides, the CDR3 is TGCGCCAGCAGCCGCTTACTAGCGGGATGGGTCAATGAGCAGTTCTTC. The chain links TRBV4-1 to TRBJ2-1; 10 nucleotides line up with TRBD2. The CDR3 sequence is 16 residues long. The V and J ends lost 4 bases and 6 bases, in that order; junction bases with no gene match: 9. Germline V gene lookup returns CDR1 MGHRA and CDR2 YSYEKL.

This clonotype was seen a handful of times. The chain uses TRBV5-1 and TRBJ2-2, with TRBD1 identical over 7 bases. Per germline, CDR1 SGHRS and CDR2 YFSETQ. This CDR3 spans 15 amino acids. J gave up 5 bases and V 5 bases, and 9 bases lay outside the gene matches. CDR3 nucleotides: TGCGCCAGCAGTTACGGGACAGTTACGACCGGGGAGCTGTTTTTT. Translated, it gives CASSYGTVTTGELFF.

This clonotype was counted ten times or more. The V call is TRBV6-1, the J call TRBJ2-5; D is unclear. The CDR3 loop spans 14 amino acids. V lost 6 bases to trimming and J lost 2 bases, with 13 bases between them. CDR1 and CDR2 from the germline V gene are MNHNS and SASEGT. CDR3 coding DNA: TGTGCCAGCAGAGCTTGGGCAGATCAAGAGACCCAGTACTTC. Encoded protein: CASRAWADQETQYF.

The chain recombines TRBV15 with TRBJ1-5; TRBD1 agrees at 8 bases. From germline, CDR1 is LNHNV and CDR2 YYDKDF (reference sequence). V shed 3 bases and J 0 bases; nucleotides not matched to a gene: 16. The CDR3 spans 20 residues. CDR3 sequence (DNA): TGTGCCACCAGCAGCACCGGGACAGGAGGTTTCTTTTATAGCAATCAGCCCCAGCATTTT. Translation gives CATSSTGTGGFFYSNQPQHF.

As regards this clonotype: Mismatch with germline at one junction end may stem from a read error. J is TRBJ2-7 and V is TRBV6-1, with 11 bases identical to TRBD2. From germline, CDR1 is MNHNS and CDR2 SASEGT. This CDR3 comprises 14 residues. The CDR3 region is CASSRSGRAYGQYF. The CDR3 bases are TGTGCCAGCAGTCGTAGCGGGAGGGCCTACGGGCAGTACTTC.

This CDR3 reads CASSQTDRGLYNEQFF. The CDR3 DNA reads TGTGCCAGTTCTCAGACGGACAGGGGACTTTACAATGAGCAGTTCTTC. The chain combines TRBV19 with TRBJ2-1, with 9 nucleotides matching TRBD1. There are 16 residues in the CDR3. Per the germline V gene, CDR1 is LNHDA and CDR2 is SQIVND (reference sequence). Unmatched junction bases numbered 12, after V lost 8 bases and J lost 4 bases. The complete variable domain, with remaining parts taken from reference TRBV19 and TRBJ2-1, reads DGGITQSPKYLFRKEGQNVTLSCEQNLNHDAMYWYRQDPGQGLRLIYYSQIVNDFQKGDIAEGYSVSREKKESFPLTVTSAQKNPTAFYLCASSQTDRGLYNEQFFGPGTRLTVL.